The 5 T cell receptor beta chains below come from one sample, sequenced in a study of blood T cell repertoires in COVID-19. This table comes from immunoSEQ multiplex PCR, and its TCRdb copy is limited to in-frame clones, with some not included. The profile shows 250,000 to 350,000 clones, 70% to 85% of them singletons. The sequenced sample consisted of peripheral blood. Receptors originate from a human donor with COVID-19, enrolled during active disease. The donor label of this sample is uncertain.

CDR3 protein: CASSLVATDTDTQYF. CDR3 bases: TGCGCCAGCAGCTTGGTAGCGACCGACACAGATACGCAGTATTTT. This rearrangement joins TRBV5-1 to TRBJ2-3; perhaps TRBD2 as D (5 bases). Trimming removed 0 bases at V and 2 bases at J, with 10 bases between. CDR3 length: 15 amino acids. Germline CDR1 SGHRS, CDR2 YFSETQ.

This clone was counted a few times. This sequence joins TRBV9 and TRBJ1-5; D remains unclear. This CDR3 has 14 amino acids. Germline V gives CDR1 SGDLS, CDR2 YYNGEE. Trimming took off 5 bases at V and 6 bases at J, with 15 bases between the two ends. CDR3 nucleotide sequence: TGTGCCAGCAGGGCGGGAGGAGGGCTTCAGCCCCAGCATTTT. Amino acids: CASRAGGGLQPQHF. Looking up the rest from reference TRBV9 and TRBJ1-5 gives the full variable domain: DSGVTQTPKHLITATGQRVTLRCSPRSGDLSVYWYQQSLDQGLQFLIQYYNGEERAKGNILERFSAQQFPDLHSELNLSSLELGDSALYFCASRAGGGLQPQHFGDGTRLSIL.

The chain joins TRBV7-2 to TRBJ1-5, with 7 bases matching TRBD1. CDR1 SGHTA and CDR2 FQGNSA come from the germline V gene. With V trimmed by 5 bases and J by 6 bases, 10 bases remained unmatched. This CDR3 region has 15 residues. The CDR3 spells CASSRTGQDGQPQHF. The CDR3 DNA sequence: TGTGCCAGCAGCCGTACTGGACAGGACGGTCAGCCCCAGCATTTT.

CDR3 nucleotide sequence: TGTGCCAGCAGTGAAGTGGGGGGACAGGGGGCCTTGAATCAGCCCCAGCATTTT. It translates to CASSEVGGQGALNQPQHF. V gene TRBV2 combines with J gene TRBJ1-5; 12 nucleotides align to TRBD1. After removal of 1 base from V and 4 bases from J, the junction contained 8 bases not matched to a gene. CDR3 size: 18 residues. Germline lookup yields CDR1 SNHLY and CDR2 FYNNEI.

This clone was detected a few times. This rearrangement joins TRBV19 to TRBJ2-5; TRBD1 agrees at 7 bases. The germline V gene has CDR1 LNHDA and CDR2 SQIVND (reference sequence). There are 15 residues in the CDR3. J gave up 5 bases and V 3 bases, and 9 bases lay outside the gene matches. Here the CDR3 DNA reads TGTGCCAGTAGTATGAGGCAGGGGGTTTGGGAGACCCAGTACTTC. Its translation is CASSMRQGVWETQYF.